This TCR beta chain comes out of a study of OX40 agonist ivuxolimab in advanced cancers. The length of the CDR3 is 14 residues. With 5 bases removed from V and 2 bases from J, the gap between germline ends came to 10 bases. Germline CDR1 SGHAT, CDR2 FQDESV (reference sequence). This clone was detected once. The repertoire was sequenced with immunoSEQ multiplex PCR; TCRdb's copy has only in-frame clones and lacks some. The sample has over 30,000 clones, around nine tenths seen once. The chain carries TRBV11-1 and TRBJ1-5, with D unresolved. Sequenced here: CD4+ or CD8+ T cells sorted from blood, sampled in a trial of the OX40 agonist ivuxolimab. The origin of this receptor is an adult with an advanced solid tumor such as melanoma, head and neck, liver or kidney cancer. The CDR3 here is CASSLSGGNQPQHF. The DNA of the CDR3 is TGTGCCAGCAGCCTATCCGGGGGCAATCAGCCCCAGCATTTT.